This paragraph covers one T cell receptor beta chain sequence. Its cognate antigen is unknown. The data are from a study of a mutant IDH1 vaccine in newly diagnosed glioma. Study information: Radiotherapy alone preceded vaccination by 4-6 weeks; alternatively, vaccination started with temozolomide cycles. Visits V12 and V13 fell at weeks 35 and 47, respectively. Patients were pretreated with radiotherapy, temozolomide, or both, mostly both.

Time point reported: week 35, safety follow-up. Mutant IDH1 20-mer peptide, at 300 ug, made up each vaccine dose, with topical imiquimod. Study-level points and caveats: Among top peripheral T cell clonotypes, changes seemed unrelated to pseudoprogression.

Profiled with immunoSEQ multiplex PCR; TCRdb holds only in-frame clones, not every one. This table has about 33,000 clones, around 80% appearing once. The CDR3 runs 12 residues. The V gene's germline CDR1 is SGDLS and CDR2 YYNGEE. Trimming removed 4 bases at V and 5 bases at J, with 7 bases between. The chain combines TRBV9 with TRBJ2-1; no definite D call. The clonotype was recovered from a woman younger than 35 with glioma. Here the sequenced sample was PBMCs, taken from a glioma patient whose treatment included an IDH1 peptide vaccine. The CDR3 is CASSKQNNEQFF. The CDR3 nucleotides read TGTGCCAGCAGCAAACAGAACAATGAGCAGTTCTTC.